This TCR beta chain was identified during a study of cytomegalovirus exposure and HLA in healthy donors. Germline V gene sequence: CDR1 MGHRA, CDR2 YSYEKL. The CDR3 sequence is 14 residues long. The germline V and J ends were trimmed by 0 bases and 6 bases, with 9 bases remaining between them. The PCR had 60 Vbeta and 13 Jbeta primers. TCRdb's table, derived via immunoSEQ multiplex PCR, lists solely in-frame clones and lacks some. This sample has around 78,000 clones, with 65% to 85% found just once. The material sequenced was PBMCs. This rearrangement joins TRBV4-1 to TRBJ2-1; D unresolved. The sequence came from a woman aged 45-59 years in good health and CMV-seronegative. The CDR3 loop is CASSQDPGSNEQFF. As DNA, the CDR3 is TGCGCCAGCAGCCAAGATCCTGGCTCCAATGAGCAGTTCTTC.